This is a list of T cell receptor beta chains from one sample in a study of chemoradiotherapy in HPV16-positive cancers. Sequencing was performed with immunoSEQ multiplex PCR; in TCRdb, only in-frame clones are kept and a portion is missing. This table has more than 13,000 clones, 85% to 90% appearing once. This sample comprised blood, obtained from a patient who underwent chemoradiotherapy. The source of these receptors is a human donor with HPV-associated anogenital cancer. The CDR3 runs from the conserved cysteine through the conserved F or W. A D gene is named only where the DNA matches it firmly. Clone size is shown for a subset of rows, as once, few, many or a class of expanded clone.

cdr3_length	v_call	clone_size	d_call	j_call	cdr3_aa	cdr3_nt
13	TRBV18	-	-	TRBJ2-1	CATKGQENNEQFF	TGTGCCACAAAGGGCCAGGAAAACAATGAGCAGTTCTTC
11	TRBV7-9	-	-	TRBJ2-7	CASSSTHEQYF	TGTGCCAGCAGCTCCACCCACGAGCAGTACTTC
12	TRBV2	-	TRBD1	TRBJ1-2	CAISTGGWGYTF	TGTGCCATATCGACAGGGGGCTGGGGCTACACCTTC
14	TRBV28	once	-	TRBJ2-7	CASIRASGAYEQYF	TGTGCCAGCATACGGGCTTCCGGGGCATACGAGCAGTACTTC
16	TRBV5-1	-	TRBD1	TRBJ2-1	CASSLGTGSSYNEQFF	TGCGCCAGCAGCCTTGGGACAGGGAGCTCCTACAATGAGCAGTTCTTC
15	TRBV5-4	-	TRBD2	TRBJ2-3	CASSWKLAGGDTQYF	TGTGCCAGCAGCTGGAAACTAGCGGGGGGGGATACGCAGTATTTT
16	TRBV7-2	-	-	TRBJ2-1	CASSFSQGSSYNEQFF	TGTGCCAGCAGCTTTTCCCAGGGTTCCTCCTACAATGAGCAGTTCTTC
14	TRBV29-1	-	TRBD1	TRBJ1-2	CSVDPTGGGYGYTF	TGCAGCGTAGACCCGACAGGGGGCGGGTATGGCTACACCTTC
13	TRBV2	-	-	TRBJ2-3	CARVRQGGHTQYF	TGTGCCAGAGTCCGGCAGGGTGGGCATACGCAGTATTTT
12	TRBV29-1	-	TRBD1	TRBJ2-3	CSGQGSTDTQYF	TGCAGCGGACAGGGGAGCACAGATACGCAGTATTTT
15	TRBV7-9	-	-	TRBJ1-1	CASSLAAQLNTEAFF	TGTGCCAGCAGCTTAGCGGCACAGCTGAACACTGAAGCTTTCTTT
14	TRBV9	-	-	TRBJ1-2	CASSVGPGDYGYTF	TGTGCCAGCAGCGTAGGTCCGGGGGACTATGGCTACACCTTC
14	TRBV13	-	-	TRBJ2-1	CASSLEQGYNEQFF	TGTGCCAGCAGCTTAGAACAGGGTTACAATGAGCAGTTCTTC
14	TRBV4-2	-	-	TRBJ2-3	CASSQDPSTDTQYF	TGTGCCAGCAGCCAAGATCCTAGCACAGATACGCAGTATTTT